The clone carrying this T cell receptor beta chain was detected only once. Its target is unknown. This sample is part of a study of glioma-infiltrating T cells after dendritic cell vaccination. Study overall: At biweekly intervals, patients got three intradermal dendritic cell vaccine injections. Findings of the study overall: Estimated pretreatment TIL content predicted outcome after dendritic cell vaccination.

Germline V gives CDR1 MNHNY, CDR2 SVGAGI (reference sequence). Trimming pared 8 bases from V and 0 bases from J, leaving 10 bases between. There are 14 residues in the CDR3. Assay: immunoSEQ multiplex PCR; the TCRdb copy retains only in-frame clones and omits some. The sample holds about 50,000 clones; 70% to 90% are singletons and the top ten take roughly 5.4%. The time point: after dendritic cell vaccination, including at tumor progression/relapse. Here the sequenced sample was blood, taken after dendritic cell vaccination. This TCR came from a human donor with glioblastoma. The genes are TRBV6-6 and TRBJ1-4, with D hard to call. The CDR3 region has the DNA TGTGCCAGCCTGGCTCTTGCAACTAATGAAAAACTGTTTTTT. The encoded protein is CASLALATNEKLFF.